Listed below are T cell receptor beta chains from one sample, sequenced in a study of blood T cell repertoires in COVID-19. The data were produced by immunoSEQ multiplex PCR, yet TCRdb's version contains in-frame clones alone and is incomplete. The table includes hundreds of thousands of clones, more than 85% detected once. The sequencing sample was made of peripheral blood. The origin of the receptors is a man aged 65 to 79 with acute or convalescent COVID-19. The CDR3 runs from the conserved cysteine through the conserved F or W. The D gene is left open where the match is weak. Size is stated for part of the rows, as once, few or many counts, or as a class when the clone is expanded.

CDR3 DNA: TGTGCCAGCAGCATAAGACTAGCGGGAGGTCTTAATGAGCAGTTCTTC
CDR3 protein: CASSIRLAGGLNEQFF
J gene: TRBJ2-1
D gene: TRBD2
V gene: TRBV7-9
clone size: .

CDR3 DNA: TGTGCCACCAGAGATCCAGGGGGCGCCGGAGAAAAACTGTTTTTT
CDR3 protein: CATRDPGGAGEKLFF
J gene: TRBJ1-4
D gene: TRBD1
V gene: TRBV15
clone size: .

CDR3 DNA: TGTGCCAGCAGTTACAGCGCGGGGGAATGGAACCACGAGCAGTACTTC
CDR3 protein: CASSYSAGEWNHEQYF
J gene: TRBJ2-7
D gene: TRBD2
V gene: TRBV6-5
clone size: .

CDR3 DNA: TGTGCCAGCAGTTTTTTAGGAACAGGGGGGAGTAGCACTGAAGCTTTCTTT
CDR3 protein: CASSFLGTGGSSTEAFF
J gene: TRBJ1-1
D gene: TRBD1
V gene: TRBV27
clone size: few

CDR3 DNA: TGTGCCAGCAGCCCGGGGGGCCCAAAAAGGGGGACCGGGGAGCTGTTTTTT
CDR3 protein: CASSPGGPKRGTGELFF
J gene: TRBJ2-2
D gene: .
V gene: TRBV11-2
clone size: .

CDR3 DNA: TGTGCCAGCAGGGGACAGGGGAGCTCCTATAATTCACCCCTCCACTTT
CDR3 protein: CASRGQGSSYNSPLHF
J gene: TRBJ1-6
D gene: TRBD1
V gene: TRBV2
clone size: .

CDR3 DNA: TGTGCCAGCAGCCCCACGGCAGGGGTTAGTACCCTCCACTTT
CDR3 protein: CASSPTAGVSTLHF
J gene: TRBJ1-6
D gene: .
V gene: TRBV7-2
clone size: .

CDR3 DNA: TGTGCCAGTAGTTACGGACAGGGCGACTATGGCTACACCTTC
CDR3 protein: CASSYGQGDYGYTF
J gene: TRBJ1-2
D gene: TRBD1
V gene: TRBV19
clone size: .

CDR3 DNA: TGTGCCAGCAGTTACGCCCCCCACGACAGGGCCCGCTCCTCCGAGCAGTACTTC
CDR3 protein: CASSYAPHDRARSSEQYF
J gene: TRBJ2-7
D gene: TRBD1
V gene: TRBV3-1/TRBV3-2
clone size: .

CDR3 DNA: TGTGCCAGCAGTTTATCACTATTCGACAGGGGGTATAAGTTCTTC
CDR3 protein: CASSLSLFDRGYKFF
J gene: TRBJ2-1
D gene: TRBD1
V gene: TRBV27
clone size: .

CDR3 DNA: TGTGCCAGCAGCTTAAATCCACTAGCGGGACTCACAGATACGCAGTATTTT
CDR3 protein: CASSLNPLAGLTDTQYF
J gene: TRBJ2-3
D gene: TRBD2
V gene: TRBV11-2
clone size: .

CDR3 DNA: TGTGCCAGCAGCATCACAGGGACCGGAAACACCATATATTTT
CDR3 protein: CASSITGTGNTIYF
J gene: TRBJ1-3
D gene: .
V gene: TRBV7-9
clone size: .

CDR3 DNA: TGCGCCAGCAGCTTGCAAGGGCAGGGGGTCTACGAGCAGTACTTC
CDR3 protein: CASSLQGQGVYEQYF
J gene: TRBJ2-7
D gene: TRBD1
V gene: TRBV5-1
clone size: .

CDR3 DNA: TGTGCCAGCAGCCAGGACAGGTACACCGGGGAGCTGTTTTTT
CDR3 protein: CASSQDRYTGELFF
J gene: TRBJ2-2
D gene: TRBD1
V gene: TRBV7-2
clone size: .

CDR3 DNA: TGTGCCAGCAGCCGCATCGGGACAGGGGACCCTGAAGCTTTCTTT
CDR3 protein: CASSRIGTGDPEAFF
J gene: TRBJ1-1
D gene: TRBD1
V gene: TRBV7-2
clone size: .

CDR3 DNA: TGTGCCAGCAGCCAAGAGGGGGGTGAAAAACTGTTTTTT
CDR3 protein: CASSQEGGEKLFF
J gene: TRBJ1-4
D gene: .
V gene: TRBV4-2
clone size: .

CDR3 DNA: TGTGCCAGCATAACGCACAGGGCGTATTCACCCCTCCACTTT
CDR3 protein: CASITHRAYSPLHF
J gene: TRBJ1-6
D gene: .
V gene: TRBV28
clone size: .

CDR3 DNA: TGTGCCAGCAGATCGACAGGGGTGGTCTATGGCTACACCTTC
CDR3 protein: CASRSTGVVYGYTF
J gene: TRBJ1-2
D gene: TRBD1
V gene: TRBV5-4
clone size: .

CDR3 DNA: TGTGCCAGCTCCCTAGCGGGGGTCGACACCGGGGAGCTGTTTTTT
CDR3 protein: CASSLAGVDTGELFF
J gene: TRBJ2-2
D gene: TRBD2
V gene: TRBV3-1/TRBV3-2
clone size: .

CDR3 DNA: TGCGCCAGCAGCCGGGACACAGTATATAATTCACCCCTCCACTTT
CDR3 protein: CASSRDTVYNSPLHF
J gene: TRBJ1-6
D gene: .
V gene: TRBV5-1
clone size: .

CDR3 DNA: TGTGCCACCAGCAGAGAAACAGGGAGAAACTATGGCTACACCTTC
CDR3 protein: CATSRETGRNYGYTF
J gene: TRBJ1-2
D gene: .
V gene: TRBV15
clone size: many

CDR3 DNA: TGTGCCAGCAGACCCCAGGGGGCGCGCGAAGCTTTCTTT
CDR3 protein: CASRPQGAREAFF
J gene: TRBJ1-1
D gene: TRBD1
V gene: TRBV6-5
clone size: .

CDR3 DNA: TGTGCCAGCAGTTTACGGAACTACGCGGCCTATGGCTACACCTTC
CDR3 protein: CASSLRNYAAYGYTF
J gene: TRBJ1-2
D gene: .
V gene: TRBV28
clone size: once

CDR3 DNA: TGTGCCAGTAGTCGACAGCTTAGTTCCTACGAGCAGTACTTC
CDR3 protein: CASSRQLSSYEQYF
J gene: TRBJ2-7
D gene: .
V gene: TRBV19
clone size: .

CDR3 DNA: TGTGCCAGCAGCCAAACAGGGGGGAACACTGAAGCTTTCTTT
CDR3 protein: CASSQTGGNTEAFF
J gene: TRBJ1-1
D gene: TRBD1
V gene: TRBV4-2
clone size: .

CDR3 DNA: TGTGCCACCAGTGATTTACGACGGGGGAGGGAGACCCAGTACTTC
CDR3 protein: CATSDLRRGRETQYF
J gene: TRBJ2-5
D gene: .
V gene: TRBV24-1
clone size: .

CDR3 DNA: TGTGCCAGCAGCCAAGTAGGGGGAGTCACTGAAGCTTTCTTT
CDR3 protein: CASSQVGGVTEAFF
J gene: TRBJ1-1
D gene: .
V gene: TRBV3-1/TRBV3-2
clone size: .

CDR3 DNA: TGTGCCTGGAGCATAGCGGGGGGTCGGGATGAGCAGTTCTTC
CDR3 protein: CAWSIAGGRDEQFF
J gene: TRBJ2-1
D gene: TRBD2
V gene: TRBV30
clone size: .

CDR3 DNA: TGTGCCAGCAGCGACCCTCTGCGGACAGGCCCTAACACTGAAGCTTTCTTT
CDR3 protein: CASSDPLRTGPNTEAFF
J gene: TRBJ1-1
D gene: TRBD1
V gene: TRBV4-2
clone size: .

CDR3 DNA: TGTGCAAGTCGCTTAGCGAAACCAGGGAAGAGGAGGGACAATGAGCAGTTCTTC
CDR3 protein: CASRLAKPGKRRDNEQFF
J gene: TRBJ2-1
D gene: .
V gene: TRBV12-2
clone size: .

CDR3 DNA: TGTGCCAGCAGCTCCCCTACCCAAGCAACTAATGAAAAACTGTTTTTT
CDR3 protein: CASSSPTQATNEKLFF
J gene: TRBJ1-4
D gene: .
V gene: TRBV5-4
clone size: .

CDR3 DNA: TGTGCCAGCAGCCTACAACCTAGGGGTTATGGCTACACCTTC
CDR3 protein: CASSLQPRGYGYTF
J gene: TRBJ1-2
D gene: .
V gene: TRBV27
clone size: .

CDR3 DNA: TGTGCCAGCAGTGCCGTAGCGGGGGGACTCGCCTACGAGCAGTACTTC
CDR3 protein: CASSAVAGGLAYEQYF
J gene: TRBJ2-7
D gene: TRBD2
V gene: TRBV2
clone size: .

CDR3 DNA: TGTGCCAGCAGCCAAGATAGAGGAGGACTGTTTTTT
CDR3 protein: CASSQDRGGLFF
J gene: TRBJ1-4
D gene: .
V gene: TRBV4-2
clone size: .

CDR3 DNA: TGTGCCAGCAGCAACCGGGACAGGGAGGAGACCCAGTACTTC
CDR3 protein: CASSNRDREETQYF
J gene: TRBJ2-5
D gene: TRBD1
V gene: TRBV6-5
clone size: .

CDR3 DNA: TGTGCCACCAGCCTCACGGGACAGGGATTTGGAGAGACCCAGTACTTC
CDR3 protein: CATSLTGQGFGETQYF
J gene: TRBJ2-5
D gene: TRBD1
V gene: TRBV15
clone size: .

CDR3 DNA: TGTGCCAGCAGCCCTGGGGGAGGGCCCTACGAGCAGTACTTC
CDR3 protein: CASSPGGGPYEQYF
J gene: TRBJ2-7
D gene: TRBD2
V gene: TRBV7-2
clone size: .

CDR3 DNA: TGCGCCAGCAGCCAACCGACTAGCGGGACCTCAGATACGCAGTATTTT
CDR3 protein: CASSQPTSGTSDTQYF
J gene: TRBJ2-3
D gene: TRBD2
V gene: TRBV4-3
clone size: .

CDR3 DNA: TGTGCCAGCAGCTTAGTCGCGCGGGATGAAGCTTTCTTT
CDR3 protein: CASSLVARDEAFF
J gene: TRBJ1-1
D gene: .
V gene: TRBV7-6
clone size: once

CDR3 DNA: TGTGCCAGCAGCCGAGAGGTCAGGGGAGATACGCAGTATTTT
CDR3 protein: CASSREVRGDTQYF
J gene: TRBJ2-3
D gene: .
V gene: TRBV11-2
clone size: .

CDR3 DNA: TGTGCCAGCACAATAGGACAGGGGGGAAAACTGTTTTTT
CDR3 protein: CASTIGQGGKLFF
J gene: TRBJ1-4
D gene: TRBD1
V gene: TRBV6-5
clone size: .

CDR3 DNA: TGTGCCAGCAGCTTAGCCGGGACAGGGCCTTATGGCTACACCTTC
CDR3 protein: CASSLAGTGPYGYTF
J gene: TRBJ1-2
D gene: TRBD1
V gene: TRBV7-9
clone size: .

CDR3 DNA: TGTGCCAGCAAGTCTAACCCCCGCTCCTACGAGCAGTACTTC
CDR3 protein: CASKSNPRSYEQYF
J gene: TRBJ2-7
D gene: .
V gene: TRBV27
clone size: .

CDR3 DNA: TGCAGCGGCAGGGAGGGCCAAGAGACCCAGTACTTC
CDR3 protein: CSGREGQETQYF
J gene: TRBJ2-5
D gene: TRBD2
V gene: TRBV29-1
clone size: .

CDR3 DNA: TGCGCCAGCAGAAGGGGCGCTCAGGAGACCCAGTACTTC
CDR3 protein: CASRRGAQETQYF
J gene: TRBJ2-5
D gene: .
V gene: TRBV5-1
clone size: .

CDR3 DNA: TGTGCCAGCCAAGGAGATAGCAATCAGCCCCAGCATTTT
CDR3 protein: CASQGDSNQPQHF
J gene: TRBJ1-5
D gene: .
V gene: TRBV28
clone size: .

CDR3 DNA: TGTGCCAGCAGCTTACGACTAGCGGGAGTAGATGAGCAGTTCTTC
CDR3 protein: CASSLRLAGVDEQFF
J gene: TRBJ2-1
D gene: TRBD2
V gene: TRBV5-5
clone size: .

CDR3 DNA: TGTGCCTCGAACCCTAGCGGGAGTGTCCATGAGCAGTTCTTC
CDR3 protein: CASNPSGSVHEQFF
J gene: TRBJ2-1
D gene: TRBD2
V gene: TRBV2
clone size: .

CDR3 DNA: TGCGCCAGCAGCTTAGGGACAGGGCTATCTGGGGCCAACGTCCTGACTTTC
CDR3 protein: CASSLGTGLSGANVLTF
J gene: TRBJ2-6
D gene: TRBD1
V gene: TRBV5-1
clone size: once

CDR3 DNA: TGTGCCAGCAGGACGGGACAGGGGAATGAAAAACTGTTTTTT
CDR3 protein: CASRTGQGNEKLFF
J gene: TRBJ1-4
D gene: TRBD1
V gene: TRBV6-1
clone size: .